These 13 T cell receptor beta chains share one sample of origin, sequenced in a study of blood T cell repertoires in COVID-19. Generated by immunoSEQ multiplex PCR, the TCRdb table keeps only in-frame clones and is missing some. The sample holds 150,000 to 200,000 clones, 70% to 90% seen once. Sequenced: peripheral blood. All receptors derive from a man in his fifties or sixties with active or convalescent COVID-19.

This clone showed up just once. V usage is TRBV18 and J usage is TRBJ2-5; D not certain. Between the trimmed V and J ends, which lost 0 bases and 5 bases, there was a span of 7 bases. The germline CDR1 and CDR2 sequences are KGHSH and LQKENI. The CDR3 length is 13 residues. The DNA of the CDR3 is TGTGCCAGCTCACCACCGAATCGGGAGACCCAGTACTTC. Encoded protein: CASSPPNRETQYF. The full variable domain, rest sourced from reference TRBV18 and TRBJ2-5, is NAGVMQNPRHLVRRRGQEARLRCSPMKGHSHVYWYRQLPEEGLKFMVYLQKENIIDESGMPKERFSAEFPKEGPSILRIQQVVRGDSAAYFCASSPPNRETQYFGPGTRLLVL.

This rearrangement joins TRBV6-5 to TRBJ2-1; the match to TRBD2 covers 8 bases. V gave up 7 bases and J gave up 2 bases; unmatched junction bases: 4. The CDR3 is made up of 14 amino acids. The germline gives CDR1 MNHEY, CDR2 SVGAGI. The CDR3 protein is CASKGTRAYNEQFF. CDR3 DNA: TGTGCCAGCAAAGGGACTAGGGCCTACAATGAGCAGTTCTTC.

The DNA of the CDR3 is TGTGCCAGCTCACCGGAGACAGGGACGAATTCACCCCTCCACTTT. Protein: CASSPETGTNSPLHF. The gene calls are TRBV18 and TRBJ1-6; 7 nucleotides line up with TRBD1. The germline V gene has CDR1 KGHSH and CDR2 LQKENI. The CDR3 spans 15 residues. V lost 3 bases to trimming and J lost 7 bases; unmatched junction nucleotides: 6.

The rearrangement joins TRBV27 to TRBJ2-3; D may be TRBD1 (6 bases). This CDR3 has 16 residues. V lost 3 bases to trimming and J lost 1 base, with 14 bases between them. CDR1 MNHEY and CDR2 SMNVEV come from the germline V gene (reference sequence). The CDR3 bases are TGTGCCAGCAGTTTTTATTCAGGGGTGGGCACAGATACGCAGTATTTT. Translation gives CASSFYSGVGTDTQYF.

This clone was observed a single time. CDR3 loop: CASSRETGGTYEQYF. CDR3 DNA sequence: TGTGCCAGCAGCCGAGAGACAGGGGGCACCTACGAGCAGTACTTC. The rearrangement uses TRBV11-3 and TRBJ2-7; 10 bases align to TRBD1. In germline, CDR1 is SGHNT, CDR2 YENEEA. With 5 bases clipped from V and 2 bases from J, the junction kept 6 bases outside the gene matches. The CDR3 is 15 amino acids.

The gene calls are TRBV6-5 and TRBJ2-4; no clear D. CDR1 MNHEY and CDR2 SVGAGI come from the germline V gene. The CDR3 spans 15 residues. Trimming pared 2 bases from V and 3 bases from J, leaving 11 bases between. The CDR3 loop reads CASSYTRRSKNIQYF. CDR3 coding DNA: TGTGCCAGCAGTTACACGAGACGGAGCAAAAACATTCAGTACTTC.

V and J are TRBV3-1 (or the pseudogene TRBV3-2) and TRBJ2-5; 8 bases map to TRBD1. The CDR3 extends over 15 amino acids. Germline V gene sequence: CDR1 LGHDT, CDR2 YNNKEL (reference sequence). Trimming took 2 bases from V and 4 from J; bases not matched to a gene: 6. The CDR3 coding sequence is TGTGCCAGCAGCCAATTGGGACAGGCGGTAGAGACCCAGTACTTC. This codes for CASSQLGQAVETQYF.

V is TRBV5-4 and J is TRBJ2-7; tentative D call: TRBD2 (5 bases). This CDR3 region has 13 residues. Between the trimmed V and J ends, which lost 3 bases and 9 bases, there was a span of 16 bases. The germline V gene encodes CDR1 SGHNT and CDR2 YYREEE (reference sequence). The CDR3 coding sequence is TGTGCCAGCAGCTCCACCGCCGGGGTAGGGCAGTACTTC. It encodes CASSSTAGVGQYF.

This chain joins TRBV3-1 (or the pseudogene TRBV3-2) and TRBJ1-5, with 9 bases matching TRBD1. Trimming removed 4 bases from V and 6 bases from J; junction bases left unmatched: 7. This CDR3 spans 15 amino acids. Germline-derived CDR1 and CDR2 are LGHDT and YNNKEL (reference sequence). The CDR3 here is CASSPRDRDGQPQHF. The CDR3 region has the DNA TGTGCCAGCAGCCCCCGGGACAGGGATGGTCAGCCCCAGCATTTT.

The chain combines TRBV28 with TRBJ2-7; 7 bases are shared with TRBD2. The CDR3 is made up of 13 amino acids. The J segment lost 7 bases and the V segment lost 8 bases, leaving 11 bases of the junction unmatched. Per germline, CDR1 MDHEN and CDR2 SYDVKM. The CDR3 protein is CASHWGGQREQYF. The CDR3, as DNA: TGTGCCAGCCACTGGGGGGGTCAGCGGGAGCAGTACTTC.

This clone was detected only a few times. This chain links TRBV7-9 with TRBJ2-7; D may be TRBD1 (5 bases). The germline V gene has CDR1 SEHNR and CDR2 FQNEAQ (reference sequence). The V and J ends lost 5 bases and 0 bases respectively, with 11 bases between them. The CDR3 is made up of 14 amino acids. As DNA, the CDR3 is TGTGCCAGCAGCCCTCCCACAGGCTCCTACGAGCAGTACTTC. Amino acid sequence: CASSPPTGSYEQYF.

This chain joins TRBV7-4 and TRBJ2-7; 10 positions agree with TRBD1. This CDR3 is built from 15 residues. The trim removed 3 bases at V and 3 bases at J, leaving 5 bases unmatched. The germline V gene has CDR1 SGHVT and CDR2 SQSDAQ. In DNA, the CDR3 is TGTGCCAGCAGCTTCGGGACAGGGGTTTACTACGAGCAGTACTTC. This sequence encodes CASSFGTGVYYEQYF.

There are a few counts of this clone. This rearrangement joins TRBV30 to TRBJ1-4; D uncertain. The CDR3 runs to 13 residues. V lost 3 bases, J lost 4 bases, and 9 bases lay in between. Germline CDR1 is GTSNPN and CDR2 is SVGIG (reference sequence). Here the CDR3 DNA reads TGTGCCTGGAGCGAGAGTTTTAATGAAAAACTGTTTTTT. Amino acid sequence: CAWSESFNEKLFF.